The clone carrying this TCR beta chain was detected once. Authors' data handling: Reference gene primer amplification yielded estimated nucleated cell counts. Assay: immunoSEQ multiplex PCR; the TCRdb copy retains only in-frame clones and omits some. V and J calls and clone size are as listed in that table; D and trimming were resolved from the DNA. The sample holds fewer than 90,000 clones, roughly 87% seen once. The entry originates in a study of blood T cell repertoires in COVID-19. Turning to the study itself: The United States, Italy and Spain provided the acute and convalescent COVID-19 samples. Sources were T cells, B-cell-depleted T cells, or PBMCs; the material itself was cDNA or gDNA.

CDR3 length: 14 amino acids. Germline V gene data show CDR1 as SGHDT and CDR2 as YYEEEE. V trimming: 3 bases; J trimming: 5 bases; junction bases outside the gene matches: 6. The chain combines TRBV5-6 with TRBJ2-7; 9 nucleotides agree with TRBD1. The TCR originated in a male donor with acute or convalescent COVID-19. The sample was peripheral blood. The chain's CDR3 is CASSWRTGADEQYF. DNA of the CDR3: TGTGCCAGCAGCTGGAGGACAGGGGCGGACGAGCAGTACTTC.